The rows below give T cell receptor beta chains drawn from one sample of a study of blood T cells in healthy people across ages. TCRdb used MiXCR to reprocess the 5' RACE reads, holding one entry per CDR3 protein. The sample has approximately 810,000 distinct CDR3 sequences; around 28% are singletons. Sequencing was carried out using blood. Source of these receptors: a woman of 80 years or more in good health. CDR3s include the opening cysteine and the closing phenylalanine or tryptophan. A D gene is named only where the DNA matches it firmly. Clone size, where shown, is once, few, many, or a class for clones that have expanded.

>TRBV11-3|-|-|TRBJ1-1
CASSPLYLQRNTEAFF
TGTGCCAGCAGCCCCCTCTATCTCCAGCGGAACACTGAAGCTTTCTTT
>TRBV7-2|TRBD2|-|TRBJ2-1
CASSLRGGGLASPEQFF
TGTGCCAGCAGCTTAAGGGGTGGGGGACTAGCCTCCCCCGAGCAGTTCTTC
>TRBV20-1|-|many|TRBJ1-5
CSASQGERQPQHF
TGCAGTGCTTCGCAGGGAGAGAGGCAGCCCCAGCATTTT
>TRBV18|-|few|TRBJ2-3
CASSPDTDAQYF
TGTGCCAGCTCACCGGACACAGATGCGCAGTATTTT
>TRBV11-2|-|-|TRBJ2-1
CASTSGYNEQFF
TGTGCCAGCACTTCGGGTTACAATGAGCAGTTCTTC
>TRBV11-3|TRBD2|many|TRBJ2-4
CASSPGLAGKNIQYF
TGTGCCAGCAGCCCGGGACTAGCGGGCAAAAACATTCAGTACTTC
>TRBV7-9|-|many|TRBJ2-5
CASSLGLVVTAFQETQYF
TGTGCCAGCAGCTTAGGTTTGGTGGTGACAGCCTTCCAAGAGACCCAGTACTTC
>TRBV11-2|TRBD2|many|TRBJ2-3
CASSRGDPADTQYF
TGTGCCAGCAGCCGGGGGGATCCCGCAGATACGCAGTATTTT
>TRBV19|-|few|TRBJ2-3
CASSRYSGTDTQYF
TGTGCCAGTAGCCGATACAGCGGCACAGATACGCAGTATTTT
>TRBV9|-|few|TRBJ1-2
CASSPEGFYGYTF
TGTGCCAGCAGCCCAGAGGGATTCTATGGCTACACCTTC
>TRBV20-1|-|-|TRBJ2-2
CSLGRRNTGGLFF
TGCAGTCTGGGACGAAGGAACACCGGGGGGCTGTTTTTT
>TRBV5-1|-|many|TRBJ1-4
CASRFTEATNEKLFF
TGCGCCAGCAGATTCACGGAGGCAACTAATGAAAAACTGTTTTTT
>TRBV3-1|-|many|TRBJ2-3
CASSRTSRLEDTQYF
TGTGCCAGCAGCCGAACCTCGAGGCTGGAAGATACGCAGTATTTT
>TRBV10-2|-|few|TRBJ2-7
CASSDQGGSEQYF
TGCGCCAGCAGTGATCAGGGGGGGAGCGAGCAGTACTTC
>TRBV12-3/TRBV12-4|-|few|TRBJ1-5
CASSFFSPSQPQHF
TGTGCCAGCAGTTTTTTTTCCCCTAGCCAGCCCCAGCATTTT
>TRBV2|-|many|TRBJ2-7
CASSEFSREQYF
TGTGCCAGCAGTGAATTCAGTCGGGAGCAGTACTTC
>TRBV24-1|-|many|TRBJ2-3
CATSDLTTGTSTDTQYF
TGTGCCACCAGTGACCTCACCACGGGGACTAGCACAGATACGCAGTATTTT